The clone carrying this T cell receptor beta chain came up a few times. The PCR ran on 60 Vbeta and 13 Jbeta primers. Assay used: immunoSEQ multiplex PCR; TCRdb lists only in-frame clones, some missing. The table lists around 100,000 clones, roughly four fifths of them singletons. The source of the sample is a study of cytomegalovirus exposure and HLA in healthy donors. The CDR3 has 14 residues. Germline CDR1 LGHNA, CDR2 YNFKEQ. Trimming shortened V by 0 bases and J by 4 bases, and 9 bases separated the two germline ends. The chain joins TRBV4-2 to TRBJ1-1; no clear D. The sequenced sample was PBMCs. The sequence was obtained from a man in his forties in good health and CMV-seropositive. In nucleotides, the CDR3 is TGTGCCAGCAGCCAAGATCCATCCGGCACTGAAGCTTTCTTT. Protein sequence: CASSQDPSGTEAFF.